This TCR beta chain is from a study of beta chain features in type 1 diabetes. Sequenced material consisted of expressed TCRB transcripts (all of the isolated RNA was reverse transcribed). This table comes from immunoSEQ multiplex PCR, and its TCRdb copy is limited to in-frame clones, with some not included. The sample has almost 350,000 clones, around 7.6% seen once. Between the trimmed V and J ends, which lost 7 bases and 4 bases, there was a span of 23 bases. The CDR3 length is 17 residues. The germline V gene encodes CDR1 LNHNV and CDR2 YYDKDF (reference sequence). This sequence was found in a woman aged 18-29 years in good health. Source material: central memory CD4+ T cells from blood. This chain joins TRBV15 and TRBJ1-5, with D possibly matching TRBD1 (6 bases). Here the CDR3 DNA reads TGTGCCACCACCGACCAACCAAACAGGGCGCTAAATCAGCCCCAGCATTTT. It is translated as CATTDQPNRALNQPQHF.